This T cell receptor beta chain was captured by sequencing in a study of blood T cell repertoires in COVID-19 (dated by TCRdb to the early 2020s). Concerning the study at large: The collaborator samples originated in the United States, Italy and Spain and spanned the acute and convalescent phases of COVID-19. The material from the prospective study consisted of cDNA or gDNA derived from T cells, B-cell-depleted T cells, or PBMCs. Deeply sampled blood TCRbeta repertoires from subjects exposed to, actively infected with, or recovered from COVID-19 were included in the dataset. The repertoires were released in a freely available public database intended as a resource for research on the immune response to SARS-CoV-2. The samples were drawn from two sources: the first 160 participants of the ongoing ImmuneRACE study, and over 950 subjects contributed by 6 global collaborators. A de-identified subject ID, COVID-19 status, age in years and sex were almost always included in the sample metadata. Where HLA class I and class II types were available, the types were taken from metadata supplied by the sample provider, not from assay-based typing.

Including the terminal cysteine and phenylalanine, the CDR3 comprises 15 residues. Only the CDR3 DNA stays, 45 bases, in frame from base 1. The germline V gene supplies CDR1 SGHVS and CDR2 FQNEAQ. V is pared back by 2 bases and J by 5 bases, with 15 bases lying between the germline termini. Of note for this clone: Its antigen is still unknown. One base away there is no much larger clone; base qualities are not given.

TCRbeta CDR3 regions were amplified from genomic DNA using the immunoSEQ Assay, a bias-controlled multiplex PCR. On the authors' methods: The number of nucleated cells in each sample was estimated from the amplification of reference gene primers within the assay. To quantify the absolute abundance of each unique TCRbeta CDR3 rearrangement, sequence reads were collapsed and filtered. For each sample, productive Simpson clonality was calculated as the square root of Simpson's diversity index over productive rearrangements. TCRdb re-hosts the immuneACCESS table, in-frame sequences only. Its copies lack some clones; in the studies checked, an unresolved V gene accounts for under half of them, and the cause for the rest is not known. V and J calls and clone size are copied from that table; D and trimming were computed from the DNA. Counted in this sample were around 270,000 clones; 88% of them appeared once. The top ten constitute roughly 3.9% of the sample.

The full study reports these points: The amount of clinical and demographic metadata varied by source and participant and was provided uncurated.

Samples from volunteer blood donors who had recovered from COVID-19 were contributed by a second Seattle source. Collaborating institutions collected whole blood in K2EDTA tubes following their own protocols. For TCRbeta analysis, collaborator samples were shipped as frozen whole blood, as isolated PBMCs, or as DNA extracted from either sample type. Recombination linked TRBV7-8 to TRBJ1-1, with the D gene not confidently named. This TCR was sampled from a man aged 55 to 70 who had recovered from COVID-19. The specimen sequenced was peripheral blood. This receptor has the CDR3 CASSLLARQQTEAFF. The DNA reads TGTGCCAGCAGCTTATTGGCCAGACAACAAACTGAAGCTTTCTTT.